The 21 T cell receptor beta chains reported below all come from one sample, sequenced in a study of early T cells in non-severe SARS-CoV-2 infection. TCRdb reanalysed the 5' RACE reads using MiXCR and keeps one entry per CDR3 protein. The table includes some 22,000 distinct CDR3 sequences, 4.5% detected once. The sequencing input was whole blood. The receptors stem from an adult who was a healthcare worker with PCR-confirmed SARS-CoV-2 infection or an uninfected control (not recorded which).

This clonotype was picked up a small number of times. The V call is TRBV7-9, the J call TRBJ1-1; no firm D call. There are 13 residues in the CDR3. Trimming shortened V by 1 base and J by 10 bases, and 13 bases separated the two germline ends. Germline CDR1 is SEHNR and CDR2 is FQNEAQ (reference sequence). CDR3 in DNA: TGTGCCAGCAGCTTAGAAGGAGGGCCTCGAGCTTTCTTT. This codes for CASSLEGGPRAFF.

This clonotype was counted many times. The V and J genes are TRBV7-9 and TRBJ2-1; D may be TRBD2 (5 bases). V shed 1 base and J shed 8 bases, with 9 bases lying between them. Germline CDR1 reads SEHNR; CDR2 reads FQNEAQ (reference sequence). The CDR3 covers 13 residues. CDR3 bases: TGTGCCAGCAGCTTAGATACCGGGGATGAGCAGTTCTTC. Translated: CASSLDTGDEQFF.

This clonotype was seen repeatedly, ten times or more. The chain employs TRBV5-1 and TRBJ2-1, with 10 bases aligning to TRBD2. CDR1 SGHRS and CDR2 YFSETQ come from the germline V gene. Trimming at V came to 1 base and at J to 5 bases, leaving 6 bases not matched to a gene. The CDR3 extends over 16 amino acids. The CDR3 sequence is CASSLRQSGGDNEQFF. CDR3 coding DNA: TGCGCCAGCAGCTTGCGTCAGAGCGGGGGGGACAATGAGCAGTTCTTC.

This clonotype was seen at least ten times. The chain has TRBV11-3 and TRBJ2-7; D remains ambiguous. The CDR3 loop spans 12 amino acids. CDR1 and CDR2 from the germline V gene are SGHNT and YENEEA. V lost 5 bases and J 6 bases, leaving 11 bases between the germline ends. The CDR3 here is CASSGEAAEQYF. CDR3 DNA: TGTGCCAGCAGCGGAGAGGCAGCCGAGCAGTACTTC.

This clonotype was found a few times. The J gene is TRBJ1-5, the V gene TRBV6-5; D possibly corresponds to TRBD1 (5 bases). The germline V gene encodes CDR1 MNHEY and CDR2 SVGAGI. V was pared by 5 bases and J by 1 base, with 15 bases between. The CDR3 spans 16 residues. CDR3 bases: TGTGCCAGCAGTCCCTCCGAGGGGTTGAGCAATCAGCCCCAGCATTTT. Amino acid sequence: CASSPSEGLSNQPQHF.

This clonotype was seen many times. CDR3 in amino acids: CASSFLAGEETQYF. The CDR3 bases are TGCGCCAGCAGCTTTCTAGCGGGGGAAGAGACCCAGTACTTC. The V call is TRBV5-1, the J call TRBJ2-5; 10 bases line up with TRBD2. V shed 2 bases and J 3 bases; nucleotides not matched to a gene: 1. Looked up from germline, CDR1 is SGHRS and CDR2 is YFSETQ. This CDR3 region has 14 residues. Complete variable domain (other parts from reference TRBV5-1 and TRBJ2-5): KAGVTQTPRYLIKTRGQQVTLSCSPISGHRSVSWYQQTPGQGLQFLFEYFSETQRNKGNFPGRFSGRQFSNSRSEMNVSTLELGDSALYLCASSFLAGEETQYFGPGTRLLVL.

The chain combines TRBV7-2 with TRBJ2-1, with D possibly TRBD2 on 7 matching bases. The CDR3 consists of 15 residues. V was pared by 0 bases and J by 7 bases, with 13 bases between. Germline V gene lookup returns CDR1 SGHTA and CDR2 FQGNSA. CDR3 amino acids: CASSLAGGHVNEQFF. In nucleotides, the CDR3 is TGTGCCAGCAGCTTAGCGGGGGGGCATGTTAATGAGCAGTTCTTC.

V usage is TRBV6-2 or TRBV6-3 and J usage is TRBJ1-5; possible D gene TRBD1, 6 bases. This CDR3 contains 15 residues. The germline CDR1 and CDR2 sequences are MNHEY and SVGEGT. The ends were cut back, 7 bases at V and 2 bases at J, with 15 bases in the middle. The CDR3 here is CASTPGGGGNQPQHF. The CDR3 nucleotides are TGTGCCAGCACTCCGGGTGGGGGCGGCAATCAGCCCCAGCATTTT.

This clonotype appeared many times. This chain uses TRBV2 with TRBJ2-5, with 8 nucleotides matching TRBD2. CDR3 length: 14 residues. Trimming removed 8 bases from V and 4 bases from J; junction bases left unmatched: 9. The V gene's germline CDR1 is SNHLY and CDR2 FYNNEI. CDR3 sequence: CASRERGLLETQYF. The CDR3 DNA sequence: TGTGCCAGCCGGGAGCGGGGGTTATTAGAGACCCAGTACTTC.

This clonotype was seen repeatedly, ten times or more. The chain links TRBV11-3 to TRBJ1-3; D remains ambiguous. The V end lost 0 bases, the J end lost 3 bases, and 0 bases lay between the germline ends. The CDR3 has 12 residues. CDR1 SGHNT and CDR2 YENEEA come from the germline V gene. The CDR3 region has the DNA TGTGCCAGCAGCTTAGATGGAAACACCATATATTTT. This translates into CASSLDGNTIYF.

This clonotype has at least ten counts. The V gene is TRBV29-1, the J gene TRBJ1-3; D is ambiguous. Germline CDR1 and CDR2: SQVTM and ANQGSEA. This CDR3 contains 15 residues. The V end was cut by 5 bases, the J end by 0 bases, with 14 bases between. This CDR3 reads CSVQAGTNSGNTIYF. The CDR3 nucleotides are TGCAGCGTTCAGGCCGGAACGAACTCTGGAAACACCATATATTTT.

In its sample, this clonotype was seen many times. The J gene is TRBJ1-2, the V gene TRBV4-2; possibly TRBD1 for D (5 bases). Germline V gene lookup returns CDR1 LGHNA and CDR2 YNFKEQ. Trimming removed 0 bases from V and 4 bases from J, with 12 bases in between. This CDR3 has 15 residues. The CDR3: CASSQDKGSGYGYTF. The CDR3 DNA is TGTGCCAGCAGCCAAGATAAGGGGAGCGGCTATGGCTACACCTTC.

This clonotype has ten or more counts. The chain joins TRBV5-6 to TRBJ2-3, with D possibly matching TRBD2 (5 bases). The germline V and J ends were trimmed by 0 bases and 3 bases, with 8 bases remaining between them. Germline V gives CDR1 SGHDT, CDR2 YYEEEE. This CDR3 region has 14 residues. This CDR3 is CASSLVLATDTQYF. CDR3 nucleotide sequence: TGTGCCAGCAGCTTGGTTCTAGCTACAGATACGCAGTATTTT. The entire variable domain, with the rest obtained from reference TRBV5-6 and TRBJ2-3, is as follows: DAGVTQSPTHLIKTRGQQVTLRCSPKSGHDTVSWYQQALGQGPQFIFQYYEEEERQRGNFPDRFSGHQFPNYSSELNVNALLLGDSALYLCASSLVLATDTQYFGPGTRLTVL.

This CDR3 reads CSVEDLYGVDEQYF. The CDR3 DNA reads as TGCAGCGTTGAAGATCTTTACGGGGTCGACGAGCAGTACTTC. The chain uses TRBV29-1 and TRBJ2-7, with a weak D call TRBD2 (5 bases). Germline CDR1 and CDR2: SQVTM and ANQGSEA. The CDR3 is 14 residues long. V lost 0 bases and J 5 bases, leaving 14 bases between the germline ends.

This clonotype appeared many times. The gene calls are TRBV10-3 and TRBJ1-1, with TRBD1 matching 12 bases. Germline V gene sequence: CDR1 ENHRY, CDR2 SYGVKD. V was pared by 6 bases and J by 3 bases, with 8 bases of the junction left unmatched. The CDR3 runs to 16 residues. The CDR3 here is CAISSGTGGADTEAFF. CDR3 bases: TGTGCCATCAGCTCCGGGACAGGGGGCGCGGACACTGAAGCTTTCTTT.

This chain uses TRBV5-4 with TRBJ1-1; D may be TRBD1 (5 bases). The CDR3 runs to 14 residues. Germline-derived CDR1 and CDR2 are SGHNT and YYREEE (reference sequence). V was clipped by 3 bases and J by 0 bases, with 9 bases between them. The CDR3 bases are TGTGCCAGCAGCTCCAGGGCTATGAACACTGAAGCTTTCTTT. Translated: CASSSRAMNTEAFF.

This clonotype was detected a few times. This chain links TRBV6-2 or TRBV6-3 with TRBJ2-1; weak D call: TRBD2 (5 bases). The CDR3 consists of 16 residues. The V end was cut by 6 bases, the J end by 0 bases, with 15 bases between. Germline CDR1 is MNHEY and CDR2 is SVGEGT. CDR3 loop: CASRDLLGSSYNEQFF. The CDR3 nucleotides read TGTGCCAGCAGGGATCTTCTTGGGAGCTCCTACAATGAGCAGTTCTTC.

The rearrangement joins TRBV29-1 to TRBJ2-7, with D unclear. This CDR3 region has 11 residues. The V gene lost 4 bases and the J gene lost 0 bases, with 4 bases spanning the gap. Germline CDR1 SQVTM, CDR2 ANQGSEA. The CDR3, as DNA: TGCAGCGTTGGGGACTCCTACGAGCAGTACTTC. Its translation is CSVGDSYEQYF.

Relative to its sample, this clonotype is medium-sized. The chain couples TRBV28 to TRBJ1-2; D unclear. This CDR3 is 14 amino acids long. V was cut by 3 bases and J by 0 bases, with 8 bases left in between. The germline CDR1 and CDR2 sequences are MDHEN and SYDVKM. In DNA, the CDR3 is TGTGCCAGCAGTTTGGCAGGCCCTAACTATGGCTACACCTTC. The encoded protein is CASSLAGPNYGYTF.

This clonotype was observed at least ten times. The chain employs TRBV12-3 or TRBV12-4 and TRBJ1-1; D not resolved. Trimming took off 3 bases at V and 0 bases at J, with 8 bases between the two ends. The CDR3 covers 14 residues. CDR3 in amino acids: CASSLGSMNTEAFF. CDR3 nucleotide sequence: TGTGCCAGCAGTTTGGGCAGCATGAACACTGAAGCTTTCTTT.

This clonotype was counted ten times or more. V gene TRBV7-6 combines with J gene TRBJ2-1; 7 nucleotides agree with TRBD1. The V segment lost 4 bases and the J segment 5 bases; nucleotides outside the gene matches: 8. This CDR3 contains 15 residues. Germline assignment: CDR1 SGHVS and CDR2 FNYEAQ. For the CDR3, the DNA is TGTGCCAGCAGCTCGGTAACAGGGGTCGACAATGAGCAGTTCTTC. Amino acids: CASSSVTGVDNEQFF.